The next 25 T cell receptor beta chains were all read from a single sample in a study of cytomegalovirus exposure and HLA in healthy donors. 60 Vbeta and 13 Jbeta primers were used in PCR. The protocol was immunoSEQ multiplex PCR, while the TCRdb copy is restricted to in-frame clones and leaves out a portion. The data contain more than 12,000 clones, around 58% of them singletons. Sequencing was performed on PBMCs. The receptors derive from a woman aged 50 to 60 in good health and CMV-seropositive.

In DNA, the CDR3 is TGTGCCAGCAGCTTAGGACAGGGTGGCTATGGCTACACCTTC. This translates into CASSLGQGGYGYTF. V is TRBV11-2 and J is TRBJ1-2, with TRBD1 matching over 7 bases. J was trimmed by 4 bases and V by 1 base; bases with no gene match: 3. CDR3 length: 14 residues. In germline, CDR1 is SGHAT, CDR2 FQNNGV.

The V gene is TRBV28, the J gene TRBJ1-4; perhaps TRBD1 as D (5 bases). The CDR3 consists of 13 residues. Per germline, CDR1 MDHEN and CDR2 SYDVKM. V shed 6 bases and J shed 5 bases, with 10 bases lying between them. CDR3 in DNA: TGTGCCAGCAGGACAGTCCCCAATGAAAAACTGTTTTTT. Protein: CASRTVPNEKLFF.

This sequence joins TRBV6-5 and TRBJ1-2; D is unclear. This CDR3 spans 12 amino acids. CDR1 and CDR2 from the germline V gene are MNHEY and SVGAGI. Trimming took 10 bases from V and 4 from J, leaving 13 bases between them. The CDR3 is CATVQAGYGYTF. CDR3 bases: TGTGCCACAGTCCAGGCGGGCTATGGCTACACCTTC.

The chain links TRBV6-6 to TRBJ2-7, with D possibly TRBD2 on 5 matching bases. Between the trimmed V and J ends, which lost 7 bases and 4 bases, there was a span of 11 bases. This CDR3 is 12 amino acids long. Germline V gives CDR1 MNHNY, CDR2 SVGAGI (reference sequence). The CDR3 is CASKGLMYEQYF. The CDR3 region has the DNA TGTGCCAGCAAAGGACTGATGTACGAGCAGTACTTC.

In this sample, this clone is medium-sized. This rearrangement joins TRBV7-2 to TRBJ1-5, with D hard to call. The length of the CDR3 is 13 residues. CDR1 and CDR2 from the germline V gene are SGHTA and FQGNSA. Trimming pared 2 bases from V and 0 bases from J, leaving 2 bases between. The CDR3 sequence is CASSLHSNQPQHF. The CDR3 DNA follows: TGTGCCAGCAGCTTACATAGCAATCAGCCCCAGCATTTT.

The gene calls are TRBV6-1 and TRBJ2-3; D is perhaps TRBD2 (5 bases). The V gene lost 4 bases and the J gene lost 8 bases, with 13 bases spanning the gap. The germline gives CDR1 MNHNS, CDR2 SASEGT. The CDR3 covers 13 residues. The CDR3 DNA reads TGTGCCAGCAGTGCGCAGTCCCGGGGTACGCAGTATTTT. Encoded protein: CASSAQSRGTQYF.

The chain employs TRBV27 and TRBJ2-3; D not resolved. This CDR3 contains 12 residues. Germline V CDR1 and CDR2: MNHEY, SMNVEV (reference sequence). Trimming shortened V by 5 bases and J by 3 bases, and 6 bases separated the two germline ends. Here the CDR3 reads CASSPRTDTQYF. CDR3 coding DNA: TGTGCCAGCAGTCCACGGACAGATACGCAGTATTTT.

V usage is TRBV6-7 and J usage is TRBJ2-7, with TRBD2 matching 10 bases. TRBV6-7 is reported as an ORF; its role is uncertain. J gave up 2 bases and V 6 bases, and 4 bases lay outside the gene matches. The CDR3 consists of 14 residues. CDR3 residues: CASRGLAVTYEQYV. The CDR3 DNA reads as TGTGCCAGCAGAGGACTAGCGGTCACCTACGAGCAGTACGTC.

The chain links TRBV11-2 to TRBJ2-7; 7 bases match TRBD1. J was trimmed by 2 bases and V by 5 bases; bases with no gene match: 6. This CDR3 has 14 amino acids. Germline V CDR1 and CDR2: SGHAT, FQNNGV. The CDR3 loop is CASSPTGQPYEQYF. The CDR3 DNA reads TGTGCCAGCAGCCCTACGGGACAGCCCTACGAGCAGTACTTC.

This chain connects TRBV20-1 to TRBJ2-7; D not resolved. The CDR3 loop spans 11 amino acids. V lost 6 bases and J lost 3, with 9 bases in between. Germline V lookup: CDR1 DFQATT, CDR2 SNEGSKA (reference sequence). DNA for the CDR3: TGCAGTGCCTTAGGAGACTACGAGCAGTACTTC. Its translation is CSALGDYEQYF.

This clone showed up just a few times. CDR3 in DNA: TGTGCCAGCAGCCGAACCCGGTTTGAAGCTTTCTTT. It specifies CASSRTRFEAFF. V is TRBV7-2 and J is TRBJ1-1; D unclear. The germline CDR1 and CDR2 sequences are SGHTA and FQGNSA. V was clipped by 5 bases and J by 7 bases, with 11 bases between them. The CDR3 has 12 residues. Full variable domain (remainder filled in from reference TRBV7-2 and TRBJ1-1): GAGVSQSPSNKVTEKGKDVELRCDPISGHTALYWYRQSLGQGLEFLIYFQGNSAPDKSGLPSDRFSAERTGGSVSTLTIQRTQQEDSAVYLCASSRTRFEAFFGQGTRLTVV.

The CDR3 sequence: CASSHDRGRGYTF. DNA of the CDR3: TGTGCCAGCAGCCACGACAGGGGCCGGGGCTACACCTTC. The chain couples TRBV5-6 to TRBJ1-2; TRBD1 aligns across 8 bases. Germline loops: CDR1 SGHDT, CDR2 YYEEEE. The CDR3 is made up of 13 amino acids. V gave up 4 bases and J gave up 8 bases; unmatched junction bases: 7. The full variable domain, its missing parts supplied by reference TRBV5-6 and TRBJ1-2, is DAGVTQSPTHLIKTRGQQVTLRCSPKSGHDTVSWYQQALGQGPQFIFQYYEEEERQRGNFPDRFSGHQFPNYSSELNVNALLLGDSALYLCASSHDRGRGYTFGSGTRLTVV.

This sequence joins TRBV2 and TRBJ2-1; TRBD2 agrees at 12 bases. V lost 9 bases to trimming and J lost 7 bases; unmatched junction nucleotides: 4. CDR3 length: 13 residues. CDR1 and CDR2 from the germline V gene are SNHLY and FYNNEI. As DNA, the CDR3 is TGTGCCAGTCGGACTAGCGGGAAAAATGAGCAGTTCTTC. Translating it yields CASRTSGKNEQFF.

This chain links TRBV7-9 with TRBJ2-5; no definite D call. V dropped 3 bases and J dropped 5 bases, with 10 bases sitting between them. Per the germline V gene, CDR1 is SEHNR and CDR2 is FQNEAQ (reference sequence). The CDR3 runs to 13 residues. CDR3 residues: CASSFQVSETQYF. CDR3 sequence (DNA): TGTGCCAGCAGCTTCCAGGTCTCGGAGACCCAGTACTTC.

The rearrangement uses TRBV18 and TRBJ2-7, with 7 bases identical to TRBD2. The CDR3 is made up of 13 amino acids. J lost 6 bases, V lost 3 bases, and 5 bases had no gene match. The germline CDR1 and CDR2 sequences are KGHSH and LQKENI. The DNA of the CDR3 is TGTGCCAGCTCACCGAGGGAGGGGAGCGAGCAGTACTTC. Translated: CASSPREGSEQYF.

V usage is TRBV6-6 and J usage is TRBJ1-5, with D tentatively TRBD1 (6 bases). Trimming took off 2 bases at V and 8 bases at J, with 10 bases between the two ends. Germline-derived CDR1 and CDR2 are MNHNY and SVGAGI (reference sequence). The CDR3 has 13 residues. Here the CDR3 DNA reads TGTGCCAGCAGTTACGACAGGCCAGAGCCCCAGCATTTT. Its protein product is CASSYDRPEPQHF.

This clone was detected once. One end of the junction varies from germline; a read error may be responsible. The genes are TRBV10-3 and TRBJ1-2, with 7 bases aligning to TRBD1. CDR1 and CDR2 from the germline V gene are ENHRY and SYGVKD. There are 13 residues in the CDR3. As DNA, the CDR3 is TGTGCCATCAGTGATGAGAGGGGACAGTCTAGATTCTTC. Translating it yields CAISDERGQSRFF.

A note on this clone: Sequence at one end of the junction differs from germline and may be a read error. This chain uses TRBV7-2 with TRBJ1-2, with a tentative D call TRBD1 (5 bases). This CDR3 is 12 amino acids long. Germline-derived CDR1 and CDR2 are SGHTA and FQGNSA. The CDR3, as DNA: TGTGCCAGCAGCTGGCCGGGGGAGGGGCTATACTTC. Encoded protein: CASSWPGEGLYF.

This clone showed up just a few times. The junction does not match germline at one end; this may be a read error. The chain joins TRBV7-7 to TRBJ2-1; TRBD2 might be the D (5 bases). CDR3 length: 13 amino acids. Looked up from germline, CDR1 is SSHAT and CDR2 is FNYEAQ (reference sequence). This CDR3 reads CASSALMAGEQFF. CDR3 bases: TGTGCTAGCAGCGCCCTAATGGCGGGTGAGCAGTTCTTC.

The chain recombines TRBV28 with TRBJ1-1; D unresolved. Trimming stripped 6 bases from V and 3 bases from J, with 5 bases between. CDR3 size: 11 residues. Germline loops: CDR1 MDHEN, CDR2 SYDVKM. The CDR3 protein is CASRFYTEAFF. CDR3 coding DNA: TGTGCCAGCAGGTTCTACACTGAAGCTTTCTTT.

This clone was seen only once. The chain couples TRBV29-1 to TRBJ1-5; 8 nucleotides line up with TRBD1. Trimming cost V 7 bases and J 1 base; bases outside gene matches: 3. There are 13 residues in the CDR3. The germline V gene has CDR1 SQVTM and CDR2 ANQGSEA. CDR3 nucleotides: TGCAGCGCAACAGGGGGAAGCAATCAGCCCCAGCATTTT. This sequence encodes CSATGGSNQPQHF.

The chain couples TRBV7-2 to TRBJ2-2; D is possibly TRBD1 (7 bases). The CDR3 runs to 13 residues. Trimming left V 6 bases short and J 10 bases short, with 15 bases between. Germline V gene data show CDR1 as SGHTA and CDR2 as FQGNSA. In nucleotides, the CDR3 is TGTGCCAGCAGTACCCAGGGGGAGGTGGAGCTGTTTTTT. Encoded protein: CASSTQGEVELFF.

The chain joins TRBV7-6 to TRBJ1-2; 9 nucleotides agree with TRBD1. Germline V gene data show CDR1 as SGHVS and CDR2 as FNYEAQ. V lost 6 bases and J lost 6; bases outside the gene matches: 5. This CDR3 has 13 amino acids. The CDR3 is CASSSGTGNGYTF. The CDR3 DNA is TGTGCCAGCAGTTCCGGGACAGGGAATGGCTACACCTTC.

The CDR3 reads CASSTRTSGVGTQYF. CDR3 DNA sequence: TGTGCCAGCAGCACCCGGACTAGCGGGGTCGGGACCCAGTACTTC. The chain joins TRBV4-2 to TRBJ2-5, with TRBD2 identical over 12 bases. This CDR3 region has 15 residues. The V and J ends lost 5 bases and 7 bases, in that order; junction bases with no gene match: 8. Germline V gives CDR1 LGHNA, CDR2 YNFKEQ.

The V and J genes are TRBV10-3 and TRBJ2-6, with a weak D call TRBD1 (7 bases). The CDR3 extends over 18 amino acids. Germline V gene data show CDR1 as ENHRY and CDR2 as SYGVKD. V gave up 7 bases and J gave up 0 bases, with 19 bases separating them. CDR3 sequence: CAITPRRGLSSGANVLTF. The DNA of the CDR3 is TGTGCCATCACCCCTAGGAGGGGGCTGAGCTCTGGGGCCAACGTCCTGACTTTC.